This T cell receptor beta chain was sequenced in a study of a mutant IDH1 vaccine in newly diagnosed glioma. A word on this clone: Its specificity is not known.

Repertoires were generated with immunoSEQ multiplex PCR, while TCRdb's copy carries only in-frame clones and drops some. The sample has about 53,000 clones; about 80% are singletons. This CDR3 comprises 16 residues. Unmatched junction bases numbered 6, after V lost 4 bases and J lost 5 bases. Germline values: CDR1 KGHSY, CDR2 FQNENV. The time point: week 5, during vaccination. In the vaccine, a single dose held 300 ug of the mutant IDH1 20-mer peptide, along with topical imiquimod. The sequence was obtained from a woman aged 45 to 65 with glioma. The V call is TRBV16, the J call TRBJ2-2, with 11 bases identical to TRBD1. The sample consisted of PBMCs, taken from a glioma patient whose treatment included an IDH1 peptide vaccine. The CDR3 loop reads CASSPTGTGGTGELFF. CDR3 coding DNA: TGTGCCAGCAGCCCTACCGGGACAGGGGGGACCGGGGAGCTGTTTTTT.